A single T cell receptor beta chain is shown here with its context. This record belongs to a study of blood T cell repertoires in COVID-19. Across the whole study: Acute-phase and convalescent COVID-19 samples originated in the United States, Italy and Spain. From T cells, B-cell-depleted T cells, or PBMCs came the material, which was cDNA or gDNA.

The germline V gene encodes CDR1 LGHNA and CDR2 YNFKEQ. The CDR3 is made up of 16 amino acids. The V gene end was trimmed by 0 bases and the J gene end by 5 bases; junction bases not matched to a gene: 7. In the authors' workflow: Nucleated cell counts were estimated from reference gene primer amplification. Libraries were prepared by immunoSEQ multiplex PCR; TCRdb keeps only in-frame clonotypes and omits some of them. The V and J calls and clone size come from that table; D and trimming were worked out from the DNA. The sample records 250,000 to 300,000 clones, about 86% being singletons. This receptor was taken from a man aged 18 to 30 with active or convalescent COVID-19. This chain joins TRBV4-2 and TRBJ1-2, with 9 bases matching TRBD1. The sample taken for sequencing was peripheral blood. The chain's CDR3 is CASSQDRDRVRYGYTF. The DNA of the CDR3 is TGTGCCAGCAGCCAAGACCGGGACAGGGTGAGGTATGGCTACACCTTC.